This TCR beta chain was observed in a study of T-cell memory formation after mild COVID-19. TCRdb redid the calling of the 5' RACE reads with MiXCR, one entry per CDR3 protein. Among fewer than 350,000 distinct CDR3 sequences listed, about 16% were seen once. With 6 bases removed from V and 7 bases from J, the gap between germline ends came to 13 bases. The CDR3 length is 12 residues. In germline, CDR1 is MNHEY, CDR2 SVGAGI. The genes are TRBV6-5 and TRBJ2-7, with D possibly matching TRBD1 (6 bases). Sequencing was performed on PBMCs or a T cell subset sorted from them (not recorded which). The receptor was derived from a man aged 18-30 years who had mild COVID-19 (a few samples of this study predate the infection). Cell type and time point are not known. The DNA of the CDR3 is TGTGCCAGCAGCCCTCAGGGGTGGGAGCAGTACTTC. The encoded protein is CASSPQGWEQYF.